This is a list of T cell receptor beta chains from one sample in a study of blood T cells in healthy people across ages. A single record per CDR3 protein comes from TCRdb applying MiXCR to the 5' RACE reads. The table includes about 730,000 distinct CDR3 sequences, around 40% detected once. Sequencing was performed on blood. The receptors stem from a woman aged 55-69 years in good health. Both conserved end residues are part of each CDR3. A D gene is named only where the DNA matches it firmly. A row's size may be missing; if present it is once, few, many or a size class.

CASSLVEGADTQYF TGTGCCAGCAGCTTGGTTGAGGGAGCAGATACGCAGTATTTT TRBV7-9 . few TRBJ2-3 14
CASSHRTSGSLYNEQFF TGTGCCAGCAGTCACCGGACTAGCGGGAGTTTATACAATGAGCAGTTCTTC TRBV5-6 TRBD2 . TRBJ2-1 17
CAGSPTWGRYNEQFF TGTGCCGGCAGCCCCACATGGGGTCGCTACAATGAGCAGTTCTTC TRBV5-6 . . TRBJ2-1 15
CATASGSYDEQFF TGTGCCACCGCTAGCGGCTCCTACGATGAGCAGTTCTTC TRBV9 TRBD2 few TRBJ2-1 13
CATGGTVNYEQYF TGTGCCACGGGGGGGACAGTAAATTACGAGCAGTACTTC TRBV27 . . TRBJ2-7 13
CASSSPSYEQFF TGTGCCAGCAGCTCCCCCTCCTACGAGCAGTTCTTC TRBV7-2 . . TRBJ2-1 12
CSARDSRGTSTDTQYF TGCAGTGCTAGAGATTCCCGGGGGACCAGCACAGATACGCAGTATTTT TRBV20-1 . . TRBJ2-3 16
CASSSGTPSTDTQYF TGCGCCAGCAGCTCCGGGACGCCTAGCACAGATACGCAGTATTTT TRBV5-1 . many TRBJ2-3 15
CSARVGPGRDEQYF TGCAGTGCTAGAGTTGGGCCGGGCAGGGACGAGCAGTACTTC TRBV20-1 . . TRBJ2-7 14
CSGDRMNTEAFF TGCAGTGGGGACAGGATGAACACTGAAGCTTTCTTT TRBV20-1 TRBD1 . TRBJ1-1 12
CASSQDVTSGTYEQYF TGCGCCAGCAGCCAAGATGTGACTAGCGGGACCTACGAGCAGTACTTC TRBV4-3 TRBD2 . TRBJ2-7 16
CASSITILGLEYF TGTGCCAGCAGCATCACCATTCTGGGGCTGGAGTACTTC TRBV3-1 . . TRBJ2-5 13
CAIIAGTSYEQYF TGTGCCATAATAGCGGGGACGTCCTACGAGCAGTACTTC TRBV9 TRBD2 many TRBJ2-7 13
CASSYMGLSTDTQYF TGTGCCAGCAGTTATATGGGACTTAGCACAGATACGCAGTATTTT TRBV6-2/TRBV6-3 . few TRBJ2-3 15
CASRTDTSYEQYF TGTGCCTCGAGAACAGACACCTCCTACGAGCAGTACTTC TRBV10-3 . few TRBJ2-7 13
CASSYMTSGSLETQYF TGTGCCAGCAGTTACATGACTAGCGGGAGTTTGGAGACCCAGTACTTC TRBV6-2/TRBV6-3 TRBD2 . TRBJ2-5 16
CASSLGSGQFF TGTGCCAGCAGTCTAGGGTCGGGGCAGTTCTTC TRBV12-3/TRBV12-4 . . TRBJ2-1 11
CASSISGDSGSYEQYF TGTGCCAGCAGCATTAGCGGGGACAGTGGGTCCTACGAGCAGTACTTC TRBV9 . few TRBJ2-7 16
CAISERATGTGDNEQFF TGTGCCATCAGTGAGCGGGCCACCGGGACTGGTGACAATGAGCAGTTCTTC TRBV10-3 . . TRBJ2-1 17
CSARDRDRVAYSPLHF TGCAGTGCTAGAGATCGAGACAGGGTAGCTTATTCACCCCTCCACTTT TRBV20-1 TRBD1 . TRBJ1-6 16
CSAREGIAGRDEQFF TGCAGTGCTAGAGAGGGGATAGCGGGACGAGATGAGCAGTTCTTC TRBV20-1 TRBD2 . TRBJ2-1 15